These T cell receptor beta chains were read from a single sample in a study of CD4 T cell repertoires in COVID-19. TCRdb's copy holds only in-frame clones and misses some; the assay was immunoSEQ multiplex PCR. There are some 71,000 clones in the sample; about four fifths occur only once, and about 0.58% lies in the top ten. This specimen consisted of CD4+ T cells from peripheral blood, obtained after recovery from COVID-19. These receptors were obtained from a human donor who had COVID-19. Both conserved end residues are part of each CDR3. Fields, in order: D gene, CDR3 length, clone size, J gene, V gene, CDR3 protein, CDR3 DNA. A D gene is named only where the DNA matches it firmly. Where a row states a size, it is once, few, many or the class of an expanded clone; other rows omit it.

D: TRBD2; length: 16; size: -; J: TRBJ2-3; V: TRBV7-2; CDR3: CASSLGLARSTDTQYF; DNA: TGTGCCAGCAGCTTAGGACTAGCGCGAAGCACAGATACGCAGTATTTT
D: TRBD1; length: 17; size: once; J: TRBJ2-3; V: TRBV27; CDR3: CASSLRLTGLGTDTQYF; DNA: TGTGCCAGCAGTTTGCGGCTGACAGGGCTAGGGACAGATACGCAGTATTTT
D: TRBD1; length: 15; size: -; J: TRBJ1-1; V: TRBV7-6; CDR3: CASSVTGGMGTEAFF; DNA: TGTGCCAGCAGCGTAACAGGGGGCATGGGCACTGAAGCTTTCTTT
D: -; length: 15; size: -; J: TRBJ1-2; V: TRBV2; CDR3: CASRSRTSANYGYTF; DNA: TGTGCCAGCCGGAGCAGGACATCTGCTAACTATGGCTACACCTTC
D: TRBD1; length: 12; size: -; J: TRBJ1-2; V: TRBV19; CDR3: CASNHRGNGYTF; DNA: TGTGCCAGTAATCACAGGGGGAACGGCTACACCTTC
D: -; length: 12; size: -; J: TRBJ1-2; V: TRBV14; CDR3: CASSHGGYGYTF; DNA: TGTGCCAGCAGCCATGGGGGCTATGGCTACACCTTC
D: -; length: 18; size: -; J: TRBJ2-6; V: TRBV21-1; CDR3: CASSNRDAEHSGANVLTF; DNA: TGTGCCAGCAGCAACCGGGACGCAGAACACTCTGGGGCCAACGTCCTGACTTTC
D: -; length: 11; size: -; J: TRBJ2-5; V: TRBV20-1; CDR3: CSVPERETQYF; DNA: TGCAGTGTACCGGAGAGAGAGACCCAGTACTTC
D: -; length: 12; size: -; J: TRBJ2-7; V: TRBV7-9; CDR3: CASSFGTSEQYF; DNA: TGTGCCAGCAGCTTCGGGACCTCCGAGCAGTACTTC
D: -; length: 15; size: -; J: TRBJ1-2; V: TRBV2; CDR3: CASLPRLQAGYGYTF; DNA: TGTGCCAGCTTACCCCGACTTCAGGCCGGCTATGGCTACACCTTC
D: -; length: 16; size: -; J: TRBJ1-1; V: TRBV19; CDR3: CASSIVPSPMNTEAFF; DNA: TGTGCCAGTAGTATAGTACCCAGCCCCATGAACACTGAAGCTTTCTTT
D: TRBD2; length: 17; size: -; J: TRBJ2-5; V: TRBV7-2; CDR3: CASSLQASGGYQETQYF; DNA: TGTGCCAGCAGCCTTCAGGCTAGCGGGGGATACCAAGAGACCCAGTACTTC
D: TRBD1; length: 17; size: -; J: TRBJ1-2; V: TRBV5-1; CDR3: CASSSRGTGKADYGYTF; DNA: TGCGCCAGCAGCTCGAGGGGGACAGGGAAGGCTGACTATGGCTACACCTTC
D: TRBD2; length: 17; size: -; J: TRBJ2-3; V: TRBV29-1; CDR3: CSVEGTSPFGSTDTQYF; DNA: TGCAGCGTTGAGGGGACTAGCCCCTTTGGTAGCACAGATACGCAGTATTTT
D: -; length: 12; size: -; J: TRBJ1-2; V: TRBV7-9; CDR3: CAIDWRTYGYTF; DNA: TGTGCCATCGACTGGAGGACCTATGGCTACACCTTC
D: -; length: 12; size: -; J: TRBJ1-1; V: TRBV29-1; CDR3: CSTLTGSTEAFF; DNA: TGCAGCACCCTGACAGGTAGCACTGAAGCTTTCTTT